The rows below give T cell receptor beta chains drawn from one sample of a study of tumor-infiltrating lymphocytes in primary liver carcinoma. TCRdb redid the calling of the multiplex PCR reads with MiXCR, one entry per CDR3 protein. This table has fewer than 40,000 distinct CDR3 sequences, about 71% appearing once. The sequenced material came from liver tumor tissue from sampling region 3. Receptors were obtained from a woman aged 25 to 39 with primary liver carcinoma and hepatitis B virus infection. Each CDR3 is given with its conserved first and last residue. Fields, in order: J gene, clone size, D gene, V gene, CDR3 protein, CDR3 DNA. D genes are given only for firm matches. The size field is filled for only some rows; it gives once, few, many or a size class.

j_call: TRBJ2-5; clone_size: -; d_call: -; v_call: TRBV12-3/TRBV12-4; cdr3_aa: CVSSRTTGPQETQYF; cdr3_nt: TGTGTCAGCAGCCGGACGACAGGCCCCCAAGAGACCCAGTATTTC
j_call: TRBJ2-1; clone_size: -; d_call: -; v_call: TRBV4-3; cdr3_aa: CTSRHTELVNEQFF; cdr3_nt: TGCACCAGCCGCCACACAGAGTTGGTCAACGAGCAGTTCTTC
j_call: TRBJ2-1; clone_size: many; d_call: -; v_call: TRBV11-3; cdr3_aa: CASSLDGGVYNEQFF; cdr3_nt: TGTGCCAGCAGCTTAGATGGAGGGGTCTACAATGAGCAGTTCTTC
j_call: TRBJ2-2; clone_size: -; d_call: -; v_call: TRBV4-3; cdr3_aa: CASSVLGEGPRSNTGELFF; cdr3_nt: TGCGCCAGCAGCGTACTAGGGGAAGGGCCCCGTTCGAACACCGGGGAGCTGTTTTTC
j_call: TRBJ2-5; clone_size: -; d_call: -; v_call: TRBV11-2; cdr3_aa: CASNIVLEETQYF; cdr3_nt: TGTGCCAGCAACATAGTTCTGGAAGAAACCCAGTACTTC
j_call: TRBJ2-3; clone_size: -; d_call: TRBD2; v_call: TRBV7-8; cdr3_aa: CASSYGGGVGSSGTDTLYF; cdr3_nt: TGTGCCAGCAGCTACGGTGGGGGGGTGGGATCATCAGGAACAGATACGCTGTATTTT
j_call: TRBJ2-1; clone_size: -; d_call: -; v_call: TRBV29-1; cdr3_aa: CSALRGCNEQFF; cdr3_nt: TGCAGCGCCCTGAGGGGCTGCAATGAGCAGTTCTTC
j_call: TRBJ2-7; clone_size: many; d_call: TRBD2; v_call: TRBV28; cdr3_aa: CASSAFGGADYEQYF; cdr3_nt: TGTGCCAGCAGTGCCTTCGGGGGGGCCGACTACGAGCAGTACTTC
j_call: TRBJ2-7; clone_size: -; d_call: TRBD1; v_call: TRBV11-2; cdr3_aa: CASSYWTGPYEQYF; cdr3_nt: TGTGCTAGTAGTTACTGGACAGGGCCCTACGAGCAGTACTTC
j_call: TRBJ2-1; clone_size: -; d_call: -; v_call: TRBV11-2; cdr3_aa: CASSPRLRRENSNEQFF; cdr3_nt: TGTGCCAGCAGCCCACGACTGAGGAGGGAGAACTCCAATGAGCAGTTCTTC
j_call: TRBJ2-1; clone_size: once; d_call: TRBD1; v_call: TRBV7-3; cdr3_aa: CASSQWDRGNEQFF; cdr3_nt: TGTGCCAGTAGCCAGTGGGACAGGGGGAATGAGCAGTTCTTC
j_call: TRBJ2-2; clone_size: few; d_call: -; v_call: TRBV11-1; cdr3_aa: CASRPSLDSGELFF; cdr3_nt: TGTGCCAGTAGACCGAGCCTTGACAGCGGGGAGCTGTTTTTT
j_call: TRBJ2-7; clone_size: -; d_call: -; v_call: TRBV20-1; cdr3_aa: CSARDGGAGNYEQYF; cdr3_nt: TGCAGTGCTAGAGATGGAGGGGCGGGAAACTACGAGCAGTACTTC
j_call: TRBJ2-7; clone_size: -; d_call: TRBD2; v_call: TRBV11-2; cdr3_aa: CASATPGREASGEQYF; cdr3_nt: TGTGCCAGCGCGACCCCTGGGCGGGAGGCAAGTGGGGAGCAGTACTTC
j_call: TRBJ2-5; clone_size: -; d_call: -; v_call: TRBV7-9; cdr3_aa: CASSIKRERETQYF; cdr3_nt: TGTGCCAGCAGCATAAAGAGGGAACGAGAGACCCAGTACTTC
j_call: TRBJ2-7; clone_size: -; d_call: TRBD1; v_call: TRBV4-2; cdr3_aa: CASNQEHLGQGGPRKQYF; cdr3_nt: TGTGCCAGCAATCAGGAACACCTAGGACAGGGGGGACCGCGCAAGCAGTACTTC
j_call: TRBJ2-2; clone_size: few; d_call: -; v_call: TRBV19; cdr3_aa: CASLGGVGELFF; cdr3_nt: TGTGCCAGCTTAGGGGGGGTCGGGGAGCTGTTTTTT
j_call: TRBJ2-4; clone_size: -; d_call: -; v_call: TRBV11-2; cdr3_aa: CASSLDGCGRDIQYF; cdr3_nt: TGTGCCAGCAGCTTAGATGGTTGTGGGCGCGACATTCAATACTTC
j_call: TRBJ2-1; clone_size: -; d_call: TRBD2; v_call: TRBV7-9; cdr3_aa: CASGLRTSEGNKQFF; cdr3_nt: TGTGCCAGCGGCCTTAGGACTAGCGAGGGGAATAAGCAGTTCTTC
j_call: TRBJ2-2; clone_size: many; d_call: -; v_call: TRBV11-1; cdr3_aa: CASSLGLTTGELFF; cdr3_nt: TGTGCCAGCAGCTTAGGGCTAACCACCGGGGAGCTGTTTTTT
j_call: TRBJ2-1; clone_size: -; d_call: TRBD2; v_call: TRBV4-3; cdr3_aa: CANSHDWDYAYNGQFF; cdr3_nt: TGCGCCAACAGCCATGATTGGGACTACGCCTACAATGGGCAGTTCTTC
j_call: TRBJ2-3; clone_size: -; d_call: -; v_call: TRBV29-1; cdr3_aa: CSVVGSDSSTDAQYF; cdr3_nt: TGCAGCGTTGTCGGTTCGGACTCAAGCACAGATGCGCAGTATTTT
j_call: TRBJ2-3; clone_size: -; d_call: TRBD1; v_call: TRBV11-2; cdr3_aa: CINSRTRQGRGDTQYF; cdr3_nt: TGTATCAACAGTCGGACGCGACAGGGAAGGGGAGATACGCAGTATTTT
j_call: TRBJ2-1; clone_size: -; d_call: -; v_call: TRBV13; cdr3_aa: CASREGSDYEQFF; cdr3_nt: TGTGCCAGCAGGGAGGGGAGCGACTATGAGCAGTTCTTC
j_call: TRBJ2-5; clone_size: few; d_call: TRBD2; v_call: TRBV11-2; cdr3_aa: CASSPRGQLAGLGTQYF; cdr3_nt: TGTGCCAGCAGCCCTAGGGGACAACTAGCGGGCCTAGGGACCCAGTACTTC
j_call: TRBJ2-5; clone_size: -; d_call: -; v_call: TRBV20-1; cdr3_aa: CSARDPQEMYQETQYF; cdr3_nt: TGCAGTGCTAGAGACCCCCAGGAGATGTACCAAGAGACCCAGTACTTC
j_call: TRBJ2-5; clone_size: large; d_call: -; v_call: TRBV29-1; cdr3_aa: CSVEASRLGVQETQYF; cdr3_nt: TGCAGCGTTGAAGCCTCCCGGTTAGGGGTCCAAGAGACCCAGTACTTC
j_call: TRBJ1-1; clone_size: -; d_call: -; v_call: TRBV10-3; cdr3_aa: CAISESDSYKAFF; cdr3_nt: TGTGCCATCAGTGAGTCTGACAGTTACAAAGCTTTCTTT
j_call: TRBJ2-7; clone_size: -; d_call: -; v_call: TRBV29-1; cdr3_aa: CNVEGSSPYDQYF; cdr3_nt: TGCAACGTTGAAGGCAGTAGCCCCTACGATCAGTACTTC
j_call: TRBJ2-1; clone_size: -; d_call: -; v_call: TRBV11-2; cdr3_aa: CASSLLGGQGKQFF; cdr3_nt: TGTGCCAGCAGTTTACTGGGGGGACAAGGGAAGCAGTTCTTT
j_call: TRBJ2-5; clone_size: -; d_call: TRBD2; v_call: TRBV11-2; cdr3_aa: CVSGGRDQETQYF; cdr3_nt: TGTGTCAGCGGGGGGAGGGACCAAGAGACCCAGTACTTC
j_call: TRBJ2-3; clone_size: many; d_call: TRBD2; v_call: TRBV29-1; cdr3_aa: CSVEPSGSSDTQYF; cdr3_nt: TGCAGCGTTGAACCTAGCGGGAGCTCGGATACGCAGTATTTT
j_call: TRBJ2-1; clone_size: -; d_call: TRBD2; v_call: TRBV28; cdr3_aa: CASSSPSPDLAGGSPNEQFF; cdr3_nt: TGTGCCAGCAGTTCTCCCTCTCCGGATTTAGCGGGAGGCAGCCCCAATGAACAGTTCTTC
j_call: TRBJ2-7; clone_size: -; d_call: -; v_call: TRBV7-9; cdr3_aa: CASSSDTNGPYNEQYF; cdr3_nt: TGTGCCAGCAGCTCAGATACTAACGGGCCTTACAATGAGCAGTACTTC
j_call: TRBJ1-1; clone_size: -; d_call: TRBD1; v_call: TRBV4-1; cdr3_aa: CASSQMDRGEAFF; cdr3_nt: TGCGCCAGCAGTCAAATGGACAGGGGTGAAGCTTTCTTT
j_call: TRBJ2-3; clone_size: few; d_call: -; v_call: TRBV14; cdr3_aa: CASSQVYVDTQYF; cdr3_nt: TGTGCCAGCAGCCAAGTCTATGTAGATACGCAATATTTT
j_call: TRBJ2-5; clone_size: -; d_call: TRBD2; v_call: TRBV29-1; cdr3_aa: CSVVGLGGQETQYF; cdr3_nt: TGCAGCGTTGTTGGACTAGGTGGTCAGGAGACCCAGTACTTC
j_call: TRBJ2-7; clone_size: -; d_call: TRBD1; v_call: TRBV11-3; cdr3_aa: CASSPGTDGNYEQYF; cdr3_nt: TGTGCCAGCAGCCCCGGGACAGATGGCAACTACGAGCAGTACTTC
j_call: TRBJ2-3; clone_size: -; d_call: -; v_call: TRBV11-3; cdr3_aa: CASISGLTDTQYF; cdr3_nt: TGTGCCAGCATTAGCGGCCTCACAGATACGCAGTATTTT
j_call: TRBJ1-2; clone_size: -; d_call: -; v_call: TRBV6-5; cdr3_aa: CASTSPDVGYTF; cdr3_nt: TGTGCCAGCACTTCACCAGACGTCGGCTACACCTTC
j_call: TRBJ2-1; clone_size: -; d_call: TRBD2; v_call: TRBV6-6; cdr3_aa: CASTSPRSWTSRDNEQLF; cdr3_nt: TGTGCCAGCACAAGTCCCAGATCCTGGACTAGCAGAGACAATGAGCAGCTCTTC
j_call: TRBJ2-2; clone_size: medium-sized; d_call: -; v_call: TRBV6-2/TRBV6-3; cdr3_aa: CASSYSFRFSADAGELFF; cdr3_nt: TGTGCCAGCAGTTACTCGTTCCGATTTTCTGCGGACGCCGGGGAGCTGTTTTTT
j_call: TRBJ2-3; clone_size: -; d_call: TRBD2; v_call: TRBV11-3; cdr3_aa: CASSPSSGRIANTQYF; cdr3_nt: TGTGCCAGCAGCCCGTCTAGCGGGAGGATTGCAAATACACAGTATTTT
j_call: TRBJ1-4; clone_size: many; d_call: TRBD1; v_call: TRBV11-2; cdr3_aa: CASSWEDRRTEKQFF; cdr3_nt: TGTGCCAGCAGCTGGGAGGACAGGAGGACGGAAAAACAGTTTTTT
j_call: TRBJ2-1; clone_size: -; d_call: -; v_call: TRBV11-2; cdr3_aa: CASSLSVTSEQLF; cdr3_nt: TGTGCCAGCAGCTTATCGGTTACGAGTGAACAGCTCTTC
j_call: TRBJ2-2; clone_size: -; d_call: -; v_call: TRBV6-1; cdr3_aa: CASSETLPWGAANTGELLF; cdr3_nt: TGTGCCAGCAGTGAAACCCTTCCCTGGGGCGCCGCGAACACCGGAGAGCTGCTTTTT